The entry that follows covers one T cell receptor (beta chain) sequence. Which antigen it targets is not known. One base away there is no much larger clone; base qualities are not given. CDR1 SGDLS and CDR2 YYNGEE are derived from the germline V gene. The CDR3, from cysteine to phenylalanine, totals 15 residues. Kept here is only the CDR3 DNA, which spans 45 bases and is read in frame from base 1. The germline V end is reduced by 4 bases and the J end by 6 bases; junction bases left unmatched: 4. This record belongs to a study of T cell responses to AZD1222 COVID-19 vaccine (dated by TCRdb to the early 2020s). The study in broad terms: AZD1222 recipients given second doses at about 4 weeks or at about 12 weeks were pooled, since spike-specific TCR depth and breadth were not found to differ between the two schedules. TCR sequencing covered fewer than 250 trial participants: nearly 210 given two doses of AZD1222 and 26 given two doses of MenACWY control vaccine. Trial participants were enrolled by age into subgroups of 18-55, 56-69 and 70-plus years, and around 140, 26 and 57 TCR-sequenced participants, respectively, were included in these subgroups. What the work shows at the level of the full study, not this receptor alone: After two AZD1222 doses, spike-specific TCR breadth and depth were significantly higher than at day 0 and than in MenACWY recipients. The vaccine-associated CD4 TCRs covered the entire spike protein, and the dominant responses fell in regions 160-218 and 743-854. In the small 56-69-year group, the increase in depth fell short of significance, most likely because of low power. No day 14 peak-response samples were available, so repertoires were characterized only after the peak T cell response. Reportedly, almost half of the unique spike-specific TCRs recognized epitopes lying outside the regions that are mutated in the B.1.351 and B.1.1.7 variants. Participants were mostly white British, with more females than males. The authors suggested clonal diversity may have been underestimated. Only a handful of AZD1222 recipients were SARS-CoV-2 seropositive at baseline, limiting conclusions about previously exposed vaccinees.

The CDR3 regions of human TCRbeta chains were analyzed by immunosequencing. The original pipeline was this. Repertoire TCRs were matched against a reference library of SARS-CoV-2-specific TCRs generated with the MIRA antigen-specificity platform. Breadth was defined as the fraction of unique TCRs that were SARS-CoV-2-associated. Depth was defined as the fraction of total T cells that were SARS-CoV-2-associated. Each spike-specific TCR was assigned to its reactive spike region and to a CD4 or CD8 class using the MIRA data. Log10-transformed breadth and depth values were compared by one-way ANOVA with Sidak's multiple comparisons tests. The table comes from immuneACCESS by way of TCRdb, which keeps in-frame sequences with V and J called. Part of the clones is missing from these tables; in studies checked, under half for an unresolved V gene and the rest for unknown reasons. D and trimming come from the DNA, and the V and J calls and clone size come from that table. The sample table contains about 150,000 clones; only one count was recorded for roughly 92% of them. Together, the top ten hold just over 5% of the sample.

In light of the paper, this sample's time point label describes: baseline before first vaccination. The vaccinee samples were drawn from two UK trials, COV001 and COV002, one of which was a single-blind randomized controlled phase 2/3 trial testing AZD1222 (ChAdOx1 nCoV-19) in healthy adults. For TCRbeta chain sequencing, PBMC samples were collected from trial participants at day 0 and at day 28 after the second dose. Recombination joined TRBV9 with TRBJ2-7; 16 central bases correspond to TRBD2. This TCR was sampled from an adult in good health. Sample: peripheral blood, taken on day 0 of AZD1222 vaccination. The DNA reads as follows: TGTGCCAGCAGCAAGGGACTAGCGGGAGGGAGCGAGCAGTACTTC. This translates into CASSKGLAGGSEQYF.